This TCR beta chain was profiled in a study of T cell repertoires in cytomegalovirus infection. Background on the study: CMV infection and matching HLA type were both indicated by public TCR beta signatures.

TCRdb redid the calling of the reads with MiXCR, one entry per CDR3 protein. The sample lists over 250,000 distinct CDR3 sequences, roughly 23% seen once, with more than 11% in the top ten. Germline V gene lookup returns CDR1 GTSNPN and CDR2 SVGIG (reference sequence). This CDR3 spans 18 amino acids. Trimming took 0 bases from V and 3 from J; bases not matched to a gene: 15. Study outcomes and limitations: HLA-C-restricted CMV clonotypes gave the most frequent clonotype in two of eight donors.

Concerning this clonotype: Its antigen remains unknown.

This receptor was obtained from a human donor in good health (CMV status not recorded). Some clones in this sample may be carry-over from other donors' samples. The chain uses TRBV30 and TRBJ2-7, with 9 nucleotides matching TRBD2. Sequenced input: PBMCs. The CDR3 nucleotides are TGTGCCTGGAGTGTAAAAGCGGGGGGTCCAAAAGGATACTACGAGCAGTACTTC. Translating gives CAWSVKAGGPKGYYEQYF. The full variable domain, with the rest looked up from reference TRBV30 and TRBJ2-7, is SQTIHQWPATLVQPVGSPLSLECTVEGTSNPNLYWYRQAAGRGLQLLFYSVGIGQISSEVPQNLSASRPQDRQFILSSKKLLLSDSGFYLCAWSVKAGGPKGYYEQYFGPGTRLTVT.